Detailed here is one T cell receptor beta chain. Its antigen is currently unknown. No infections or other immune events were documented during collection. Produced via immunoSEQ multiplex PCR; TCRdb's table is partial and in-frame only. The sample yields approximately 86,000 clones, approximately 81% seen once. Germline assignment: CDR1 SGDLS and CDR2 YYNGEE. CDR3 length: 20 amino acids. Trimming cost V 4 bases and J 4 bases, with 32 bases left between them. The data derive from a study of identifying expanded T cells in peripheral blood. Findings and limits, study-wide: Technical replicates showed around 1.2 changed clones; two weeks 15 to 20; four weeks 19. Approximately two-week clone count variance significantly increased as total template count grew.

The receptor comes from a person aged 18 to 69 in good health. Sequencing was carried out using blood. V and J are TRBV9 and TRBJ1-2, with a weak D call TRBD1 (5 bases). CDR3 nucleotide sequence: TGTGCCAGCAGCCTAGGTATGTTATTGCAGGGCCCACCGGGAACCTATGGCTACACCTTC. It encodes CASSLGMLLQGPPGTYGYTF.